These 6 T cell receptor beta chains came from one sample sequenced in a study of cytomegalovirus exposure and HLA in healthy donors. Primers for the PCR totalled 60 Vbeta and 13 Jbeta. The method was immunoSEQ multiplex PCR; TCRdb's version includes in-frame clones alone and lacks a portion of them. Of roughly 190,000 clones in the sample, roughly 81% were seen once. Source material: PBMCs. Every receptor here comes from a young woman in good health and CMV-seropositive.

This clone was observed once. The chain employs TRBV4-2 and TRBJ1-5; TRBD1 matches 7 bases. This CDR3 has 18 residues. Trimming took 1 base from V and 2 from J; bases not matched to a gene: 11. Germline V gene lookup returns CDR1 LGHNA and CDR2 YNFKEQ. CDR3 nucleotide sequence: TGTGCCAGCAGCCAAGTTAGACAGGGATCCTCACGCAATCAGCCCCAGCATTTT. Protein: CASSQVRQGSSRNQPQHF.

This chain uses TRBV5-6 with TRBJ2-7, with D unresolved. With 0 bases removed from V and 1 base from J, the gap between germline ends came to 5 bases. The CDR3 contains 13 residues. Germline loops: CDR1 SGHDT, CDR2 YYEEEE. This CDR3 reads CASSLDLSYEQYF. The CDR3 nucleotides read TGTGCCAGCAGCTTGGACTTATCCTACGAGCAGTACTTC.

The chain carries TRBV2 and TRBJ2-2; D is undetermined. The CDR3 has 11 residues. CDR1 SNHLY and CDR2 FYNNEI come from the germline V gene. V shed 6 bases and J shed 6 bases, with 5 bases lying between them. CDR3 loop: CASSVAGELFF. In nucleotides, the CDR3 is TGTGCCAGCAGCGTAGCCGGGGAGCTGTTTTTT.

This chain links TRBV7-9 with TRBJ1-4; 9 bases match TRBD1. This CDR3 spans 16 amino acids. Per germline, CDR1 SEHNR and CDR2 FQNEAQ (reference sequence). V lost 3 bases to trimming and J lost 6 bases; unmatched junction nucleotides: 8. The CDR3 sequence is CASSLGTGMVDEKLFF. CDR3 DNA sequence: TGTGCCAGCAGCTTGGGGACAGGGATGGTGGATGAAAAACTGTTTTTT.

The J gene is TRBJ1-2, the V gene TRBV5-8; 7 bases are a match to TRBD1. Germline lookup yields CDR1 SGHTS and CDR2 YDEGEE. The V gene end was trimmed by 4 bases and the J gene end by 2 bases; junction bases not matched to a gene: 2. CDR3 size: 13 residues. The CDR3 DNA follows: TGTGCCAGCAGCATCAGGGGGAACTATGGCTACACCTTC. It translates to CASSIRGNYGYTF.

This clone was seen a few times. The chain combines TRBV30 with TRBJ2-2, with 9 bases identical to TRBD2. With V trimmed by 3 bases and J by 7 bases, 15 bases remained unmatched. The length of the CDR3 is 17 residues. Germline V lookup: CDR1 GTSNPN, CDR2 SVGIG (reference sequence). The DNA of the CDR3 is TGTGCCTGGAGGTGCCATAGTAGCGGGGGAGGGTACGGGGAGCTGTTTTTT. Translated: CAWRCHSSGGGYGELFF.